These 18 T cell receptor beta chains originate from one sample sequenced in a study of human T cells and chemical hapten exposure (dated by TCRdb to the early 2020s). Libraries were made using RACE. TCRdb shows the sequencer as NextSeq 500. Through fastp at Q25 and MiXCR, TCRdb rebuilt clones from the public reads, retaining in-frame beta chains. CDR3 protein duplicates are merged, each entry listing the most common genes and DNA. For this sample there are approximately 84,000 distinct CDR3 sequences; approximately 10% appear just once. Jointly, the top ten make up over 2% of the sample. In light of the paper, this sample's time point label describes: patch test 2, 6 weeks after DPC sensitization. The treatment or condition label here, explained by the study, means: therapeutic diphenylcyclopropenone sensitization with weekly scalp DPC. The sample here was whole blood, taken in connection with sensitization to the hapten diphenylcyclopropenone (DPC). These receptors originate from a woman aged 30 to 39 with alopecia areata. Some clones in this sample may be carry-over from other donors' samples.

This clonotype was counted many times. The chain couples TRBV5-1 to TRBJ1-3, with D maybe TRBD1 (5 bases). Germline CDR1 and CDR2: SGHRS and YFSETQ. CDR3 length equals 17 residues. The V end lost 0 bases, the J end lost 0 bases, and 13 bases lay between the germline ends. CDR3 region: CASSLVAGANSGNTIYF. The CDR3 DNA is TGCGCCAGCAGCTTGGTGGCTGGGGCAAACTCTGGAAACACCATATATTTT.

This clonotype was seen many times. V usage is TRBV29-1 and J usage is TRBJ2-3; 13 nucleotides line up with TRBD2. Germline V CDR1 and CDR2: SQVTM, ANQGSEA. V lost 6 bases to trimming and J lost 4 bases; unmatched junction nucleotides: 7. The CDR3 has 15 residues. The CDR3 is CSVSGLAGDPDTQYF. DNA for the CDR3: TGCAGCGTCTCCGGACTAGCGGGAGATCCAGATACGCAGTATTTT.

This chain joins TRBV2 and TRBJ2-1, with D possibly TRBD1 on 6 matching bases. The V gene's germline CDR1 is SNHLY and CDR2 FYNNEI. The CDR3 has 14 amino acids. V lost 2 bases, J lost 9 bases, and 14 bases lay in between. CDR3 DNA: TGTGCCAGCAGTGAACACAGGGTTTATAGTGAGCAGTTCTTC. Its protein is CASSEHRVYSEQFF.

This clonotype was recorded only once. The junction and the germline gene differ at one end; a read error may be behind it. The J gene is TRBJ2-7, the V gene TRBV4-3; 10 bases align to TRBD1. The CDR3 extends over 15 amino acids. Looked up from germline, CDR1 is LGHNA and CDR2 is YSLEER. CDR3 sequence (DNA): TGCGCCAGCAGCCAAGATCTCGGGACAGGGGCCCGAATGGACTTC. This encodes CASSQDLGTGARMDF.

The rearrangement joins TRBV5-1 to TRBJ2-5; the D gene is possibly TRBD1 (5 bases). The germline V and J ends were trimmed by 0 bases and 5 bases, with 11 bases remaining between them. CDR3 length: 14 amino acids. Germline CDR1 SGHRS, CDR2 YFSETQ. The CDR3 DNA is TGCGCCAGCAGCTTGGAACCAGGGCGGGAGACCCAGTACTTC. Translation: CASSLEPGRETQYF. Together with reference TRBV5-1 and TRBJ2-5, the CDR3 gives the full variable domain: KAGVTQTPRYLIKTRGQQVTLSCSPISGHRSVSWYQQTPGQGLQFLFEYFSETQRNKGNFPGRFSGRQFSNSRSEMNVSTLELGDSALYLCASSLEPGRETQYFGPGTRLLVL.

The rearrangement links TRBV30 to TRBJ1-2; D is perhaps TRBD1 (6 bases). V was pared by 1 base and J by 3 bases, with 6 bases between. CDR3 length: 12 amino acids. Germline values: CDR1 GTSNPN, CDR2 SVGIG (reference sequence). The CDR3 loop is CAWSAGDYGYTF. CDR3 DNA: TGTGCCTGGAGTGCAGGGGACTATGGCTACACCTTC.

This clonotype was found a few times. This sequence joins TRBV6-2 or TRBV6-3 and TRBJ2-1; 8 bases map to TRBD1. The trim removed 2 bases at V and 8 bases at J, leaving 5 bases unmatched. This CDR3 is 14 amino acids long. CDR1 and CDR2 (germline): MNHEY, SVGEGT. The CDR3 loop is CASSYLDRDYEQFF. CDR3 coding DNA: TGTGCCAGCAGTTACCTGGACAGGGACTATGAGCAGTTCTTC.

The V call is TRBV20-1, the J call TRBJ2-7; the match to TRBD2 covers 10 bases. Germline V gene data show CDR1 as DFQATT and CDR2 as SNEGSKA (reference sequence). Losses at the gene ends were 1 base for V and 0 bases for J; bases not matched to a gene: 9. The CDR3 is made up of 17 amino acids. In DNA form, the CDR3 reads TGCAGTGCTAGAGGGCCCCTACTAGCGGGGCACTCCTACGAGCAGTACTTC. This gives the protein CSARGPLLAGHSYEQYF.

Ten or more counts support this clonotype. The chain is built from TRBV7-8 and TRBJ2-2; D is undetermined. Germline-derived CDR1 and CDR2 are SGHVS and FQNEAQ. Trimming stripped 5 bases from V and 4 bases from J, with 14 bases between. The CDR3 has 15 amino acids. The CDR3, as DNA: TGTGCCAGCAGCCGTAGCACGGTTTTCACCGGGGAGCTGTTTTTT. It codes for CASSRSTVFTGELFF.

The chain links TRBV6-6 to TRBJ2-1; TRBD2 agrees at 7 bases. The CDR3 has 15 residues. Germline assignment: CDR1 MNHNY and CDR2 SVGAGI (reference sequence). The V and J ends lost 5 bases and 0 bases, in that order; junction bases with no gene match: 4. Here the CDR3 reads CASSGRGFSYNEQFF. CDR3 nucleotides: TGTGCCAGCAGTGGGCGGGGGTTCTCCTACAATGAGCAGTTCTTC.

This clonotype was seen repeatedly, ten times or more. V and J are TRBV12-3 or TRBV12-4 and TRBJ2-5; D is possibly TRBD1 (6 bases). The ends were cut back, 6 bases at V and 1 base at J, with 12 bases in the middle. The CDR3 sequence is 14 residues long. The DNA of the CDR3 is TGTGCCAGCAGAGTGGACAGTACCCAAGAGACCCAGTACTTC. This codes for CASRVDSTQETQYF.

The chain joins TRBV28 to TRBJ1-6; 8 bases agree with TRBD1. The length of the CDR3 is 16 residues. Germline-derived CDR1 and CDR2 are MDHEN and SYDVKM. The V gene end was trimmed by 3 bases and the J gene end by 3 bases; junction bases not matched to a gene: 4. In DNA form, the CDR3 reads TGTGCCAGCAGTTTCCTCGGACAGGGCTATAATTCACCCCTCCACTTT. It specifies CASSFLGQGYNSPLHF.

This clonotype was counted ten times or more. The chain employs TRBV5-4 and TRBJ1-2; 7 nucleotides line up with TRBD1. V was clipped by 4 bases and J by 6 bases; unmatched bases: 6. The CDR3 sequence is 13 residues long. Per germline, CDR1 SGHNT and CDR2 YYREEE (reference sequence). CDR3: CASSIGTADGYTF. In DNA form, the CDR3 reads TGTGCCAGCAGCATTGGGACAGCTGATGGCTACACCTTC.

The rearrangement joins TRBV28 to TRBJ1-1; weak D call: TRBD1 (6 bases). CDR3 length: 15 amino acids. Germline V gene data show CDR1 as MDHEN and CDR2 as SYDVKM. V was pared by 2 bases and J by 3 bases, with 13 bases between. The CDR3 DNA sequence: TGTGCCAGCAGTTTAGGACAGTGGGGGGACACTGAAGCTTTCTTT. Amino acids: CASSLGQWGDTEAFF.

This clonotype was recorded a few times. The rearrangement uses TRBV29-1 and TRBJ2-3; D tentatively reads TRBD1 or TRBD2 (5 bases each). CDR1 is SQVTM and CDR2 is ANQGSEA in the germline V gene. V was pared by 1 base and J by 6 bases, with 17 bases between. The CDR3 covers 15 residues. Here the CDR3 reads CSVEAPRDGRDTQYF. The DNA for the CDR3 is TGCAGCGTTGAAGCCCCACGGGACGGCAGGGATACGCAGTATTTT.

Many counts were recorded for this clonotype. The rearrangement links TRBV11-2 to TRBJ2-5; D uncertain. This CDR3 has 12 amino acids. Germline V gene data show CDR1 as SGHAT and CDR2 as FQNNGV. Between the trimmed V and J ends, which lost 2 bases and 9 bases, there was a span of 10 bases. Written as DNA, the CDR3 is TGTGCCAGCAGCTTATTAACGGCGGCCCAGTACTTC. Translating gives CASSLLTAAQYF.

This clonotype has only a few counts. The V gene is TRBV19, the J gene TRBJ2-3; 9 bases are shared with TRBD1. V was pared by 9 bases and J by 3 bases, with 4 bases of the junction left unmatched. This CDR3 spans 13 amino acids. Per germline, CDR1 LNHDA and CDR2 SQIVND (reference sequence). CDR3 DNA: TGTGCCAGCAAGACAGGGGGTACAGATACGCAGTATTTT. This gives the protein CASKTGGTDTQYF. Looking up the rest from reference TRBV19 and TRBJ2-3 gives the full variable domain: DGGITQSPKYLFRKEGQNVTLSCEQNLNHDAMYWYRQDPGQGLRLIYYSQIVNDFQKGDIAEGYSVSREKKESFPLTVTSAQKNPTAFYLCASKTGGTDTQYFGPGTRLTVL.

This clonotype was counted many times. The chain has TRBV18 and TRBJ1-2, with D uncertain. The CDR3 covers 14 residues. Germline CDR1 is KGHSH and CDR2 is LQKENI. Trimming cost V 3 bases and J 2 bases, with 10 bases left between them. CDR3 sequence reads: CASSPSGGNYGYTF. The DNA of the CDR3 is TGTGCCAGCTCACCTTCAGGCGGAAACTATGGCTACACCTTC.